The rows below give T cell receptor beta chains drawn from one sample of a study of shared clonotypes between healthy human individuals. Assay used: immunoSEQ multiplex PCR; TCRdb lists only in-frame clones, some missing. Of some 300,000 clones listed, about 73% were seen once; the top ten hold roughly 10%. Sequenced material: memory CD4+ T cells sorted from blood. Source of these receptors: a man younger than 45 in good health. CDR3s include the opening cysteine and the closing phenylalanine or tryptophan. Fields, in order: V gene, D gene, J gene, clone size, CDR3 DNA, CDR3 protein. A D gene is named only where the DNA matches it firmly. Clone size is shown for a subset of rows, as once, few, many or a class of expanded clone.

TRBV27,-,TRBJ2-7,-,TGTGCCAGCAGCTATGGGGTCGAGCAGTACTTC,CASSYGVEQYF
TRBV11-2,TRBD2,TRBJ2-2,-,TGTGCCAGCAGCTTAGTACGGGGCGGGAGGGCCGTTGGGGAGCTGTTTTTT,CASSLVRGGRAVGELFF
TRBV5-1,TRBD1,TRBJ2-3,-,TGCGCCAGCAGAAAATGGACAGGGGGCACAGATACGCAGTATTTT,CASRKWTGGTDTQYF
TRBV14,-,TRBJ1-1,-,TGTGCCAGCAGCCTAAAGTCAAGGGCGCCGACCACTGAAGCTTTCTTT,CASSLKSRAPTTEAFF
TRBV10-1,TRBD2,TRBJ2-7,-,TGCGCCAGCAGTCCGGGACTAGCGGGAGGGCGTATTTACGAGCAGTACTTC,CASSPGLAGGRIYEQYF
TRBV19,TRBD1,TRBJ1-2,-,TGTGCCAGTAGTATGGGACAGCTCGGCTATGGCTACACCTTC,CASSMGQLGYGYTF
TRBV7-6,-,TRBJ2-3,few,TGTGCCAGCAGCACCAGGGCCATCACAGATACGCAGTATTTT,CASSTRAITDTQYF
TRBV7-2,-,TRBJ2-3,-,TGTGCCAGCAGCTTAGACCAGATCACAGATACGCAGTATTTT,CASSLDQITDTQYF
TRBV7-8,-,TRBJ1-4,once,TGTGCCAGCAGCCCATACAGGGTAACAAGGGCCGAAAAACTGTTTTTT,CASSPYRVTRAEKLFF
TRBV25-1,TRBD1,TRBJ2-7,-,TGTGCCAGCAGTCAAACAGGGGGCAACGAGCAGTACTTC,CASSQTGGNEQYF
TRBV5-4,-,TRBJ1-2,few,TGTGCCAGCAGCTTGGCTCAGGGGCAGAATGGCTACACCTTC,CASSLAQGQNGYTF
TRBV5-1,-,TRBJ1-5,once,TGCGCCAGCAGCTTGGACTCTTATAGCAATCAGCCCCAGCATTTT,CASSLDSYSNQPQHF
TRBV7-8,TRBD1,TRBJ2-2,-,TGTGCCAGCAGCGTTAGTGAGGACAGGGGGCCCGGGGAGCTGTTTTTT,CASSVSEDRGPGELFF
TRBV10-1,TRBD2,TRBJ2-1,-,TGCGCCAGCAGTGAGGGGACTAGCGGGACATACAATGAGCAGTTCTTC,CASSEGTSGTYNEQFF
TRBV6-1,-,TRBJ2-7,many,TGTGCCAGCAGAATCTCCAGCTACGAGCAGTACTTC,CASRISSYEQYF
TRBV28,-,TRBJ1-5,once,TGTGCCAGCAGTTTAGTAAGCAATCAGCCCCAGCATTTT,CASSLVSNQPQHF
TRBV7-9,-,TRBJ2-3,few,TGTGCCAGCAGCTTACGGGCAGTTACAGATACGCAGTATTTT,CASSLRAVTDTQYF
TRBV29-1,TRBD2,TRBJ2-3,-,TGCAGCGTTGTGGCGGGAGTGATAGATACGCAGTATTTT,CSVVAGVIDTQYF
TRBV4-3,-,TRBJ2-1,-,TGCGCCAGCAGCCAAGATGGGTTAAGGGACGGCAATGAGCAGTTCTTC,CASSQDGLRDGNEQFF
TRBV5-1,-,TRBJ2-7,-,TGCGCCAGCAGCCCCAGCGGAAGCAGGAGCTCCTACGAGCAGTACTTC,CASSPSGSRSSYEQYF
TRBV7-9,TRBD2,TRBJ2-7,once,TGTGCCAGCAGCGTGGGACTAGCGGGTTACGAGCAGTACTTC,CASSVGLAGYEQYF
TRBV25-1,-,TRBJ1-4,-,TGTGCCAGCAGTGCACTGGCTCATAATGAAAAACTGTTTTTT,CASSALAHNEKLFF
TRBV2,-,TRBJ1-4,-,TGTGCCAGCACAGTGGAGGCAACTAATGAAAAACTGTTTTTT,CASTVEATNEKLFF
TRBV6-1,TRBD1,TRBJ1-4,few,TGTGCCAGCAGAGGACAGGGTTGGACTGAAAAACTGTTTTTT,CASRGQGWTEKLFF
TRBV14,-,TRBJ2-7,-,TGTGCCAGCAGCTTCGGGGGCTTTGGTTTCGAGCAGTACTTC,CASSFGGFGFEQYF
TRBV11-2,TRBD2,TRBJ2-7,-,TGTGCCATCGGGGCGGGAGGGCGTAACGAGCAGTACTTC,CAIGAGGRNEQYF
TRBV10-2,TRBD1,TRBJ2-5,-,TGCGCCAGCAGTGAAGACAGGGGAGAGACCCAGTACTTC,CASSEDRGETQYF
TRBV19,-,TRBJ2-5,few,TGTGCCAGTAGTCGTCAACGAGTAACCGGGACAAAACAAGAGACCCAGTACTTC,CASSRQRVTGTKQETQYF
TRBV28,-,TRBJ2-3,-,TGTGCCAGCAGTGTAGGACGGGGTACGCAGTATTTT,CASSVGRGTQYF
TRBV19,-,TRBJ2-3,-,TGTGCCAGTAGTATAGGGGCAGGAAACACAGATACGCAGTATTTT,CASSIGAGNTDTQYF
TRBV5-1,TRBD1,TRBJ1-1,-,TGCGCCAGCAGCCCCACAGGGGACCCTTTTCGGGACACTGAAGCTTTCTTT,CASSPTGDPFRDTEAFF
TRBV6-1,-,TRBJ2-1,-,TGTGCCAGCAGTGATCAGAGGGGCGGACGCAATGAGCAGTTCTTC,CASSDQRGGRNEQFF
TRBV27,TRBD2,TRBJ2-5,-,TGTGCCAGCCTTGCTAGCGGAGAAGAGACCCAGTACTTC,CASLASGEETQYF
TRBV28,-,TRBJ2-3,once,TGTGCCAGCAGTTCCCGACGGGCCCTAGATACGCAGTATTTT,CASSSRRALDTQYF
TRBV7-3,-,TRBJ2-6,-,TGTGCCAGCAGGGCTCCGTCCGGGTCTGGGGCCAACGTCCTGACTTTC,CASRAPSGSGANVLTF
TRBV7-2,TRBD1,TRBJ1-1,-,TGTGCCAGCGGCAGGGGGGTTGGAGACACTGAAGCTTTCTTT,CASGRGVGDTEAFF
TRBV5-1,-,TRBJ1-4,-,TGCGCCAGCTCCTACGGAGGCACTAATGAAAAACTGTTTTTT,CASSYGGTNEKLFF
TRBV18,-,TRBJ2-1,once,TGTGCCAGCTCACCACAGACAGAATGGGACATTGAGCAGTTCTTC,CASSPQTEWDIEQFF
TRBV2,-,TRBJ2-7,-,TGTGCCAGCAGGGAGGGGGGCGAGCAGTACTTC,CASREGGEQYF
TRBV5-1,TRBD2,TRBJ2-7,-,TGCGCCAGCAGCCCCGAGGGCGGGAGGTCCTACGAGCAGTACTTC,CASSPEGGRSYEQYF
TRBV7-2,TRBD1,TRBJ1-1,once,TGTGCCAGCAGCCCATTCAGGGGGGCGAACACTGAAGCTTTCTTT,CASSPFRGANTEAFF
TRBV11-3,TRBD1,TRBJ2-3,-,TGTGCCAGCAGCTTAGGAAGGGACAGCCAAGGCACAGATACGCAGTATTTT,CASSLGRDSQGTDTQYF
TRBV5-4,-,TRBJ2-7,once,TGTGCCAGCAGCATGGACACTAGCTCCTACGAGCAGTACTTC,CASSMDTSSYEQYF
TRBV29-1,-,TRBJ2-1,-,TGCAGCTATGACGGGGCTATAACCTACAATGAGCAGTTCTTC,CSYDGAITYNEQFF
TRBV7-6,-,TRBJ2-1,-,TGTGCCAGCAGCCCCGCCTTAGGCAATGAGCAGTTCTTC,CASSPALGNEQFF
TRBV28,TRBD2,TRBJ2-7,-,TGTGCCAGCAGTTTCCCCGGACTAGCGGGATTCTCCTACGAGCAGTACTTC,CASSFPGLAGFSYEQYF
TRBV11-2,TRBD2,TRBJ2-5,-,TGTGCCAGCAGCTTAGCTAGCGGGAGTCAGGGAGAGACCCAGTACTTC,CASSLASGSQGETQYF
TRBV5-1,-,TRBJ2-7,few,TGCGCCAGCAGCAGGGAAGTTTCCTACGAGCAGTACTTC,CASSREVSYEQYF
TRBV4-1,TRBD1,TRBJ2-6,-,TGCGCCAGCAGCCAGGAGAGGACAGGGGCCTTCTCTGGGGCCAACGTCCTGACTTTC,CASSQERTGAFSGANVLTF
TRBV5-1,-,TRBJ2-3,once,TGCGCCAGCGCATGGCGCGGTGCGGGCACAGATACGCAGTATTTT,CASAWRGAGTDTQYF
TRBV5-6,-,TRBJ1-3,-,TGTGCCAGCAGCTTGGTTAGTTCCTCTGGAAACACCATATATTTT,CASSLVSSSGNTIYF
TRBV5-1,-,TRBJ2-1,-,TGCGCCAGCAGCCCGGCACGGGTGACTAAAATATTCACAAATGAGCAGTTCTTC,CASSPARVTKIFTNEQFF
TRBV27,TRBD2,TRBJ2-1,few,TGTGCCAGCAGGGGGGTAGCGGGAGGTAAGGATGAGCAGTTCTTC,CASRGVAGGKDEQFF
TRBV30,-,TRBJ2-2,-,TGTGCCTGGAGTGCGAAAGGGGAGCTGTTTTTT,CAWSAKGELFF
TRBV6-5,-,TRBJ1-2,-,TGTGCCAGCACCCCTAAGGCCACCTACTTCGATGGCTACACCTTC,CASTPKATYFDGYTF
TRBV25-1,TRBD2,TRBJ2-1,-,TGTGCCAGCAGGCCCCCCTTGACTAGCGGGAACTACAATGAGCAGTTCTTC,CASRPPLTSGNYNEQFF
TRBV28,-,TRBJ2-7,few,TGTGCCAGCAGCCCCCTCTTTTCCAATCAATCCTACGAGCAGTACTTC,CASSPLFSNQSYEQYF
TRBV7-9,TRBD1,TRBJ1-1,-,TGTGCCAGCAGCTTAAAGGGGGCTAATGAAGCTTTCTTT,CASSLKGANEAFF